The following is a T cell receptor beta chain sequence with its context. The length of the CDR3 is 14 residues. With 8 bases clipped from V and 4 bases from J, the junction kept 4 bases outside the gene matches. Looked up from germline, CDR1 is LNHDA and CDR2 is SQIVND (reference sequence). The sample belongs to a study of T-cell memory formation after mild COVID-19. TCRdb used MiXCR to reprocess the 5' RACE reads, holding one entry per CDR3 protein. The sample includes around 200,000 distinct CDR3 sequences, about 22% of them seen just once. Specimen: PBMCs or a T cell subset sorted from them (not recorded which). This receptor was identified in an adult woman who had mild COVID-19 (a few samples of this study predate the infection). Cell type and time point are not known. J is TRBJ2-6 and V is TRBV19, with 8 bases fitting TRBD1. The DNA of the CDR3 is TGTGCCAGTGGACAGGGAACCGGGGCCAACGTCCTGACTTTC. Translating it yields CASGQGTGANVLTF.